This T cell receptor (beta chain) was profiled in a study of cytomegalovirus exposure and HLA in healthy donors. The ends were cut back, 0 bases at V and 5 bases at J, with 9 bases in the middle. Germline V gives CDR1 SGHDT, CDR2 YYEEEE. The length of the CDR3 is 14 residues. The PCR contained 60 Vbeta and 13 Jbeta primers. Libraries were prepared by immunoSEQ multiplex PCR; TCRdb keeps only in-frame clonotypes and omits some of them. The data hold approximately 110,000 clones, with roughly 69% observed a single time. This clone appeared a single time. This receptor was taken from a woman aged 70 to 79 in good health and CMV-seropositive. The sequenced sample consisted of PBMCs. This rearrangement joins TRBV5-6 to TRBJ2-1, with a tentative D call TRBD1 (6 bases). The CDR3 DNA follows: TGTGCCAGCAGCTTGGTTAGGGGGAACAATGAGCAGTTCTTC. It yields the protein CASSLVRGNNEQFF.